The 10 T cell receptor beta chains in this list originate from one sample, sequenced in a study of naive and memory T cell subsets. A UMI-containing oligonucleotide was joined by 3' ligation to the TCR cDNA template. Four PCR rounds used nested alpha and beta constant region primers plus the SP2 primer. TCRdb reanalysed the 5' RACE reads using MiXCR and keeps one entry per CDR3 protein. Of 25,000 to 35,000 distinct CDR3 sequences listed, 16% are singletons. Receptors originate from a female donor in good health.

The rearrangement joins TRBV5-1 to TRBJ2-7; D is undetermined. Trimming left V 0 bases short and J 5 bases short, with 12 bases between. Germline V gene data show CDR1 as SGHRS and CDR2 as YFSETQ. The CDR3 has 14 amino acids. CDR3 bases: TGCGCCAGCAGCTTGGCCGATCCTAGGGACGAGCAGTACTTC. This sequence encodes CASSLADPRDEQYF.

V and J are TRBV5-5 and TRBJ1-4; D is possibly TRBD1 (5 bases). The CDR3 is 17 amino acids. V was clipped by 4 bases and J by 3 bases, with 19 bases between them. The germline V gene has CDR1 SGHKS and CDR2 YYEKEE (reference sequence). The CDR3 is CASSGRGTLGANEKLFF. In nucleotides, the CDR3 is TGTGCCAGCAGCGGGCGAGGAACCCTAGGGGCTAATGAAAAACTGTTTTTT.

This clonotype was recorded a few times. This chain links TRBV10-3 with TRBJ1-1, with a possible D match to TRBD1 (5 bases). Trimming cost V 6 bases and J 5 bases, with 13 bases left between them. The CDR3 is made up of 13 amino acids. The germline V gene has CDR1 ENHRY and CDR2 SYGVKD. The DNA of the CDR3 is TGTGCCATCAGCTTGACAGTCGGGACTGAAGCTTTCTTT. Translated, it gives CAISLTVGTEAFF.

On this clonotype itself: A read error may explain this, as a much larger clone is one base away. CDR3 loop: CSAQTGLGSPIHF. CDR3 coding DNA: TGCAGTGCGCAAACAGGGTTGGGTTCACCCATCCACTTT. The chain joins TRBV20-1 to TRBJ1-6; TRBD1 might be the D (6 bases). The CDR3 loop spans 13 amino acids. The germline V gene has CDR1 DFQATT and CDR2 SNEGSKA (reference sequence).

The table lists this clonotype with a few counts. This sequence joins TRBV21-1 and TRBJ2-3; the table's D gene call, TRBD1, was not cross checked with the DNA. TRBV21-1 is assigned pseudogene status. This CDR3 contains 14 residues. The CDR3 protein is CAREHRVSTDTQYF. DNA of the CDR3: TGTGCCAGGGAACACAGGGTCAGCACAGATACGCAGTATTTT.

The table lists this clonotype with a few counts. The chain is built from TRBV6-6 and TRBJ2-3; 10 positions match TRBD2. After removal of 0 bases from V and 5 bases from J, the junction contained 5 bases not matched to a gene. Germline CDR1 and CDR2: MNHNY and SVGAGI (reference sequence). The CDR3 spans 16 residues. CDR3 coding DNA: TGTGCCAGCAGTTACTCGATAATAGCGGGGGGAGATACGCAGTATTTT. This gives the protein CASSYSIIAGGDTQYF.

The rearrangement joins TRBV20-1 to TRBJ1-2; TRBD1 aligns across 7 bases. CDR3 length equals 13 residues. V trimming: 6 bases; J trimming: 7 bases; junction bases outside the gene matches: 11. Germline values: CDR1 DFQATT, CDR2 SNEGSKA (reference sequence). Here the CDR3 DNA reads TGCAGTGCCACGGGCAGGGGGAGAGGTGGCTACACCTTC. It is translated as CSATGRGRGGYTF.

This clonotype was observed many times. V is TRBV20-1 and J is TRBJ1-2, with 7 bases aligning to TRBD1. This CDR3 contains 15 residues. The V and J ends lost 3 bases and 8 bases, in that order; junction bases with no gene match: 15. Germline values: CDR1 DFQATT, CDR2 SNEGSKA (reference sequence). CDR3 residues: CSARLRALQGGGYTF. The CDR3 nucleotides are TGCAGTGCTAGGTTAAGGGCACTCCAGGGGGGCGGCTACACCTTC.

In its sample, this clonotype is medium-sized (0.01 to 0.1%). The V call is TRBV12-3 or TRBV12-4, the J call TRBJ2-7, with D perhaps being TRBD1 or TRBD2 (5 bases each). Trimming took off 3 bases at V and 5 bases at J, with 14 bases between the two ends. The CDR3 loop spans 14 amino acids. The CDR3 nucleotides are TGTGCCAGCAGTTTGGTTATCGGGGACCACGAGCAGTACTTC. Translated, it gives CASSLVIGDHEQYF.

This clonotype was seen repeatedly, ten times or more. V and J are TRBV20-1 and TRBJ2-1; TRBD2 is a possible D gene (7 bases). The CDR3 totals 16 residues. CDR1 and CDR2 from the germline V gene are DFQATT and SNEGSKA (reference sequence). The V gene lost 6 bases and the J gene lost 4 bases, with 22 bases spanning the gap. The CDR3: CSAHGGLAGEYNEQFF. CDR3 bases: TGCAGTGCGCACGGGGGGCTGGCGGGGGAGTACAATGAGCAGTTCTTC.